Listed below are T cell receptor beta chains from one sample, sequenced in a study of T cell responses to AZD1222 COVID-19 vaccine. Data came from immunoSEQ multiplex PCR; TCRdb stores just in-frame clones and leaves some out. The sample includes more than 95,000 clones, about 90% of them seen just once. Here the sequenced sample was peripheral blood, taken 28 days after the second AZD1222 dose. All receptors come from an adult who received the AZD1222 COVID-19 vaccine. CDR3s include the opening cysteine and the closing phenylalanine or tryptophan. The D gene is left open where the match is weak. Rows may omit the clone size; those that give it use once, few, many or a size class.

CDR3 protein | CDR3 DNA | D gene | V gene | clone size | J gene
CASSLVGNTIYF | TGTGCCAGCAGTTTAGTTGGAAACACCATATATTTT | . | TRBV28 | . | TRBJ1-3
CASSTASGEHGYTF | TGTGCCAGCAGCACTGCGTCAGGGGAACATGGCTACACCTTC | . | TRBV28 | . | TRBJ1-2
CASSGRGQVRNEQFF | TGTGCCAGCAGCGGCCGGGGACAGGTGCGCAATGAGCAGTTCTTC | TRBD1 | TRBV7-9 | . | TRBJ2-1
CASSLGGSVYEQYF | TGTGCCAGCAGCCTCGGGGGGTCGGTCTACGAGCAGTACTTC | TRBD2 | TRBV3-1/TRBV3-2 | . | TRBJ2-7
CASSPRMYNEQFF | TGTGCCAGCAGCCCCCGGATGTACAATGAGCAGTTCTTC | . | TRBV7-9 | . | TRBJ2-1
CASSNPGQANEKLFF | TGTGCCAGCAGTAACCCGGGACAAGCTAATGAAAAACTGTTTTTT | . | TRBV6-5 | . | TRBJ1-4
CASSLSGQHTIQPQHF | TGTGCCAGTAGCTTATCGGGACAGCATACAATACAGCCCCAGCATTTT | TRBD1 | TRBV19 | once | TRBJ1-5
CATSREGIPGALSYEQYF | TGTGCCACCAGCAGAGAGGGGATTCCGGGAGCCCTCTCCTACGAGCAGTACTTC | . | TRBV15 | few | TRBJ2-7
CASLLGLDYGYTF | TGTGCCAGCCTCCTGGGCCTCGATTATGGCTACACCTTC | . | TRBV2 | . | TRBJ1-2
CASSPTGVNYGYTF | TGTGCCAGCAGTCCGACAGGGGTGAACTATGGCTACACCTTC | TRBD1 | TRBV28 | . | TRBJ1-2
CASSIQGGETQYF | TGTGCCAGTAGTATCCAAGGGGGAGAGACCCAGTACTTC | . | TRBV19 | . | TRBJ2-5
CASSANDRPGAYGYTF | TGTGCCAGCAGCGCAAACGACCGTCCGGGGGCCTATGGCTACACCTTC | . | TRBV9 | . | TRBJ1-2
CASSDPSGRLETQYF | TGTGCCAGCAGTGATCCCAGCGGGAGACTTGAGACCCAGTACTTC | TRBD2 | TRBV2 | . | TRBJ2-5
CASSLPTGGWDTGELFF | TGTGCCAGCAGCCTCCCCACTGGGGGCTGGGACACCGGGGAGCTGTTTTTT | . | TRBV7-9 | . | TRBJ2-2
CASSWDGEWHF | TGTGCCAGCAGTTGGGACGGCGAGTGGCATTTT | . | TRBV6-5 | . | TRBJ1-5
CASNTVSGGSSYNEQFF | TGTGCCAGCAATACAGTCAGCGGGGGGAGCTCCTACAATGAGCAGTTCTTC | TRBD2 | TRBV28 | . | TRBJ2-1
CAGAGGQRNQPQHF | TGTGCCGGAGCAGGGGGACAGCGAAATCAGCCCCAGCATTTT | TRBD1 | TRBV6-5 | . | TRBJ1-5
CASSPSDLGGYGYTF | TGTGCCAGCTCACCATCCGACCTCGGGGGCTATGGCTACACCTTC | . | TRBV18 | . | TRBJ1-2
CASSLATSRNAYEQYF | TGCGCCAGCAGCTTGGCGACTAGCCGGAATGCCTACGAGCAGTACTTC | TRBD2 | TRBV5-1 | . | TRBJ2-7
CASSEYRVGTNTGELFF | TGTGCCAGCAGTGAGTATCGGGTCGGGACGAACACCGGGGAGCTGTTTTTT | . | TRBV6-4 | once | TRBJ2-2
CASKLGDTQYF | TGTGCCAGCAAGCTCGGGGATACGCAGTATTTT | . | TRBV11-2 | . | TRBJ2-3
CASSQGLQWVDTQYF | TGTGCCAGTAGCCAGGGACTCCAGTGGGTGGATACGCAGTATTTT | . | TRBV19 | . | TRBJ2-3
CASSYSKAYGYTF | TGTGCCAGCAGTTATTCCAAGGCCTATGGCTACACCTTC | . | TRBV6-5 | . | TRBJ1-2
CASSLGREQFF | TGTGCCAGCAGCTTGGGTCGAGAGCAGTTCTTC | . | TRBV7-9 | . | TRBJ2-1
CASSPTPPSTDTQYF | TGTGCCAGCAGCCCCACCCCTCCTAGCACAGATACGCAGTATTTT | . | TRBV9 | . | TRBJ2-3
CAISESKSPPNF | TGTGCCATCAGTGAGTCGAAATCCCCCCCAAACTTC | . | TRBV10-3 | . | TRBJ2-5
CASSLVLRGRRTEAFF | TGTGCCAGCAGCTTAGTCCTCCGGGGGAGACGGACTGAAGCTTTCTTT | . | TRBV7-2 | . | TRBJ1-1
CASSVGWGYGYTF | TGTGCCAGCAGCGTAGGCTGGGGATATGGCTACACCTTC | . | TRBV9 | . | TRBJ1-2
CASSPRTANSPLHF | TGTGCCAGCAGCCCCCGAACAGCCAATTCACCCCTCCACTTT | . | TRBV11-2 | . | TRBJ1-6
CASSLEGNYGYTF | TGTGCCAGCAGCCTGGAGGGAAACTATGGCTACACCTTC | . | TRBV4-2 | . | TRBJ1-2
CASSGGRGTGELFF | TGTGCCAGCAGCGGAGGGCGTGGCACCGGGGAGCTGTTTTTT | . | TRBV9 | . | TRBJ2-2
CASSLGQGFGYTF | TGTGCCAGCAGCTTAGGACAGGGGTTTGGCTACACCTTC | TRBD1 | TRBV9 | . | TRBJ1-2
CASSPRDYPETQYF | TGTGCCAGCAGCCCCCGGGACTACCCAGAGACCCAGTACTTC | TRBD2 | TRBV5-4 | . | TRBJ2-5
CASSTGAGDTEAFF | TGTGCCAGCAGCACAGGGGCTGGGGACACTGAAGCTTTCTTT | TRBD1 | TRBV7-8 | once | TRBJ1-1
CASSPRVGGSVTEAFF | TGTGCCAGCAGCCCCCGGGTCGGCGGGAGTGTAACTGAAGCTTTCTTT | . | TRBV28 | . | TRBJ1-1
CASSYRGGGTEAFF | TGTGCCAGCAGTTACAGGGGAGGCGGCACTGAAGCTTTCTTT | . | TRBV6-5 | . | TRBJ1-1
CASSQVVGTTQYF | TGTGCCAGCAGCCAAGTCGTAGGCACTACGCAGTATTTT | . | TRBV14 | . | TRBJ2-3
CAWGRRRVNTEAFF | TGTGCCTGGGGGAGACGACGGGTGAACACTGAAGCTTTCTTT | . | TRBV30 | . | TRBJ1-1
CASSRMGRANTGELFF | TGTGCCAGCAGCCGAATGGGCAGGGCGAACACCGGGGAGCTGTTTTTT | . | TRBV5-8 | . | TRBJ2-2
CASSGQGRGTGELFF | TGCGCCAGCAGTGGACAGGGGCGGGGCACCGGGGAGCTGTTTTTT | TRBD1 | TRBV4-1 | . | TRBJ2-2
CASSPDRRLTYEQYF | TGTGCCAGCAGCCCCGACAGGAGATTAACCTACGAGCAGTACTTC | . | TRBV5-4 | . | TRBJ2-7
CASSGRRYSYNSPLHF | TGTGCCAGCAGTGGGAGGCGATACTCCTATAATTCACCCCTCCACTTT | . | TRBV2 | . | TRBJ1-6
CASSQLKAGGTNTGELFF | TGCGCCAGCAGCCAATTAAAAGCGGGGGGGACGAACACCGGGGAGCTGTTTTTT | TRBD2 | TRBV4-1 | . | TRBJ2-2
CASTTLGYEQFF | TGTGCCAGCACCACCCTTGGGTATGAGCAGTTCTTC | . | TRBV28 | once | TRBJ2-1
CASSMGVEQYF | TGTGCCAGTAGTATGGGTGTCGAGCAGTACTTC | . | TRBV19 | . | TRBJ2-7
CASSQVRMVHERQETQYF | TGTGCCAGCAGCCAAGTGAGGATGGTCCACGAAAGACAAGAGACCCAGTACTTC | . | TRBV3-1/TRBV3-2 | . | TRBJ2-5
CASSLVPISWAFF | TGTGCCAGCAGCTTGGTCCCGATATCCTGGGCTTTCTTT | . | TRBV5-8 | . | TRBJ1-1
CASSQVGEQYF | TGCGCCAGCAGCCAAGTCGGGGAGCAGTACTTC | . | TRBV4-1 | . | TRBJ2-7
CASSLAILGQGESTEAFF | TGTGCCAGCAGTTTAGCAATTTTGGGACAGGGAGAGTCCACTGAAGCTTTCTTT | TRBD1 | TRBV28 | . | TRBJ1-1
CASSIDRDRGGYEQYF | TGTGCCAGTAGTATAGATCGGGACAGGGGCGGGTACGAGCAGTACTTC | TRBD1 | TRBV19 | once | TRBJ2-7
CASSESGQGADQPQHF | TGTGCCAGCAGTGAATCGGGGCAGGGGGCCGATCAGCCCCAGCATTTT | TRBD1 | TRBV25-1 | . | TRBJ1-5
CSTGLAGEVYNEQFF | TGCAGCACGGGACTAGCGGGAGAGGTCTACAATGAGCAGTTCTTC | TRBD2 | TRBV29-1 | . | TRBJ2-1
CASSQDEVVAGAGNTIYF | TGCGCCAGCAGCCAAGATGAAGTGGTGGCAGGGGCTGGAAACACCATATATTTT | . | TRBV4-1 | . | TRBJ1-3
CASTNPEGFAGNTIYF | TGTGCCAGCACTAACCCCGAGGGATTCGCTGGAAACACCATATATTTT | . | TRBV28 | . | TRBJ1-3